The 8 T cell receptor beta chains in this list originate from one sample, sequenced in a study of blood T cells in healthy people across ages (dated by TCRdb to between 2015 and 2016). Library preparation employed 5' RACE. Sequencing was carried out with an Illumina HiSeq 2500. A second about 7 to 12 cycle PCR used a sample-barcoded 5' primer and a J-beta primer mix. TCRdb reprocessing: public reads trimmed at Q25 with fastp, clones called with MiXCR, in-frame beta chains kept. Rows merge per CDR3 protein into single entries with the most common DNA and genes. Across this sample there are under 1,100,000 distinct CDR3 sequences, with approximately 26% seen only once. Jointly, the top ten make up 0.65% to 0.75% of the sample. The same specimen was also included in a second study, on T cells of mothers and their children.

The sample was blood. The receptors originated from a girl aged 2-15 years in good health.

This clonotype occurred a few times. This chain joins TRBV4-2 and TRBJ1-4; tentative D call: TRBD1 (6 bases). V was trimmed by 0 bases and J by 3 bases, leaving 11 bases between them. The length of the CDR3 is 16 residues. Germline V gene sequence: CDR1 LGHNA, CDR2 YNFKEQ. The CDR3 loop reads CASSQDGGRSNEKLFF. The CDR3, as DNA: TGTGCCAGCAGCCAAGATGGGGGGCGTTCTAATGAAAAACTGTTTTTT.

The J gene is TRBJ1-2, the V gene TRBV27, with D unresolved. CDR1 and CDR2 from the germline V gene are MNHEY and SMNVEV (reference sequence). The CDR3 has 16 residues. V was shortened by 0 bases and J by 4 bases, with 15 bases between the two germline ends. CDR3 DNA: TGTGCCAGCAGTTTATCTTATCGACTTCAGACCTATGGCTACACCTTC. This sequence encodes CASSLSYRLQTYGYTF.

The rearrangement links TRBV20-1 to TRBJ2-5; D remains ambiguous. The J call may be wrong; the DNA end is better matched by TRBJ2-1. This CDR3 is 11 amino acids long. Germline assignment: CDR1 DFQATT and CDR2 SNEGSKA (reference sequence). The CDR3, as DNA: TGCAGTGCTATTAAAGGCTGGGAGCAGTTCTTC. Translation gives CSAIKGWEQFF.

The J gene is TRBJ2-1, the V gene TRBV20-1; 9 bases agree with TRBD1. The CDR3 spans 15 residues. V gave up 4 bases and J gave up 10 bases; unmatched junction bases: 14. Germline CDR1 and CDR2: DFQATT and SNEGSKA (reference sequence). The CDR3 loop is CSAKTPGQGSREQFF. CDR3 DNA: TGCAGTGCTAAAACGCCGGGACAGGGATCCCGCGAGCAGTTCTTC.

The CDR3 DNA follows: TGTGCCAGCAGTTTAGGTCGGGACGTTGAGTCATATGGCTACACCTTC. Encoded protein: CASSLGRDVESYGYTF. The chain uses TRBV28 and TRBJ1-2; D might be TRBD1 (5 bases). The germline V and J ends were trimmed by 2 bases and 5 bases, with 18 bases remaining between them. The germline gives CDR1 MDHEN, CDR2 SYDVKM. This CDR3 comprises 16 residues.

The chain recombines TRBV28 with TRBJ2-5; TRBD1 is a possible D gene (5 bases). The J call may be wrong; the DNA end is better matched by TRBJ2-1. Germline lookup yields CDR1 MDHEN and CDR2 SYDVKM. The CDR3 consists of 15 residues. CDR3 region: CASLRVGLHWDEQFF. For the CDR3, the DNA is TGTGCCAGCCTCCGGGTGGGGCTGCATTGGGATGAGCAGTTCTTC.

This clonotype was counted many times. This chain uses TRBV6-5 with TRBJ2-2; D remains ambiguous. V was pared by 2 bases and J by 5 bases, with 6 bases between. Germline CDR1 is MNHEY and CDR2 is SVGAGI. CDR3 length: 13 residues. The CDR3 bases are TGTGCCAGCAGTTACGGGGAAACCGGGGAGCTGTTTTTT. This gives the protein CASSYGETGELFF.

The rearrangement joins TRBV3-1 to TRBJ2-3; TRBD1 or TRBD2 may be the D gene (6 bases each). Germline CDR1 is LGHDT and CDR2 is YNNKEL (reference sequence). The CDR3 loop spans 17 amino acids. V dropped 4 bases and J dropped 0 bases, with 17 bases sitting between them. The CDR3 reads CASSRSGAMTSTDTQYF. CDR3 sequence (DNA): TGTGCCAGCAGCCGTTCGGGGGCGATGACTAGCACAGATACGCAGTATTTT.